This T cell receptor beta chain was identified during a study of metastatic and nonmetastatic thyroid tumors. Overall study context: Thyroid patients, malignant and benign, had repertoires compared across blood and tumor or nodule tissue.

Points on this clone: What it binds is unknown.

General study findings and limits: Benign nodules were reported to have significantly lower TCR beta diversity than malignant thyroid tumors, in blood and tumor.

Nobody among the patients had been given any treatment before thyroid surgery. Per the germline V gene, CDR1 is DFQATT and CDR2 is SNEGSKA (reference sequence). This CDR3 is 14 amino acids long. The V gene end was trimmed by 0 bases and the J gene end by 12 bases; junction bases not matched to a gene: 11. Methods used by the authors: Built for papillary thyroid cancer, a distant-metastasis classifier drew on CDR3 differences across clinicopathological groups. TCRdb reanalyzed the PCR reads via MiXCR. In this record, the V and J calls reflect TCRdb's handling and not the investigators' own analysis. The sample yields around 20,000 clones, roughly 20% seen once.

This receptor was obtained from a female donor with papillary thyroid cancer or a benign thyroid nodule (not recorded which). Some clones in this sample may be carry-over from other donors' samples. The sample taken for sequencing was adjacent normal tissue. This rearrangement joins TRBV20-1 to TRBJ1-1; 9 nucleotides match TRBD1. CDR3 sequence (DNA): TGCAGTGCTAGAGAGGGTAGAACAGGGGGCGCAACTTTCTTT. This sequence encodes CSAREGRTGGATFF.